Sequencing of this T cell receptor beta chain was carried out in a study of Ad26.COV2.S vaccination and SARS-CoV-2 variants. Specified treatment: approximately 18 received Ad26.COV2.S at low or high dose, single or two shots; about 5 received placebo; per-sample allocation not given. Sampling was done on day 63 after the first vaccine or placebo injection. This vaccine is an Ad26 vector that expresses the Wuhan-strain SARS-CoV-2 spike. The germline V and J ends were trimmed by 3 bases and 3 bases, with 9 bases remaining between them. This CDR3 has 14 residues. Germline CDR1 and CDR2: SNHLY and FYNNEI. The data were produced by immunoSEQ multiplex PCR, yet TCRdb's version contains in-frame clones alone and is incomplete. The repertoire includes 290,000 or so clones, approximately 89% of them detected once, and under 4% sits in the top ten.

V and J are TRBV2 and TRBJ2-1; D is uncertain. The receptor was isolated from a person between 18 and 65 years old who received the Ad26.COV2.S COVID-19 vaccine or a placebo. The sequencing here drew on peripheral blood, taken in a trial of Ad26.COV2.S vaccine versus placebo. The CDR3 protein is CASSDLWHYNEQFF. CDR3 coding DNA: TGTGCCAGCAGTGACTTGTGGCACTACAATGAGCAGTTCTTC.